This entry concerns a single TCR beta chain. Its antigen remains unidentified. No qualities accompany the bases; no much larger clone lies one base away. Graves' hyperthyroidism was defined as stable when no progression to ophthalmopathy occurred over 18 months of follow-up. The hyperthyroidism patients were between 18 and 65 years old and newly diagnosed, with a disease duration of less than 2 months. Patients with uncontrolled infections, other autoimmune diseases, pregnancy or lactation were excluded. Clinical symptoms, serum thyroxine and TRAb, thyroid ultrasound, and orbital computed tomography formed the basis for the diagnoses. Ficoll-Paque density gradient centrifugation was used to isolate PBMCs from 10 ml of fresh peripheral blood. Total RNA was extracted with Trizol reagent, and quality was checked on an Agilent 2100 Bioanalyzer. This sample was taken from a study of T cells in Graves' hyperthyroidism and ophthalmopathy (dated by TCRdb to between 2018 and 2021). Context from the whole study: Peripheral blood was sampled at the time of initial diagnosis, prior to any treatment. The approximately 97 discovery patients were randomly divided into training and test sets at a 7:3 ratio. The paper reports TCR Vbeta CDR3 sequencing of 140 or so peripheral blood samples: 40 or so ophthalmopathy, 70 to 85 hyperthyroidism and around 17 progressor patients. The study also compared thyroid tissue and blood T-cell repertoires from roughly six Graves' hyperthyroidism patients. A discovery cohort of 95 to 100 patients, roughly 40 with Graves' ophthalmopathy and approximately 60 with stable Graves' hyperthyroidism, was used to find distinguishing TCR V-J signatures. An independent validation cohort of 18 to 20 hyperthyroidism patients and approximately 15 patients who later progressed to ophthalmopathy tested prospective prediction of ophthalmopathy. Once sampling was done, hyperthyroidism patients were given methimazole at a starting dose of 30 mg daily, whereas ophthalmopathy patients were given high-dose intravenous methylprednisolone. Points the paper makes about the study in general: A 13 V-J signature model separated ophthalmopathy from stable hyperthyroidism, with about 90% sensitivity and roughly 81% specificity in cross-validation and 80%/75% in testing. Most expanded thyroid clonotypes (frequency above 0.001) were also detected in blood, a finding suggesting that blood repertoires may reflect thyroid immune responses. Sample size was not statistically predetermined, and investigators were not blinded to group allocation. During validation, the model predicted progression to ophthalmopathy a median of roughly 7.1 months ahead of onset, with roughly 65% sensitivity and under 85% specificity.

The TCR beta CDR3 regions were amplified from the RNA transcripts. The TCR CDR3 was subjected to a first round of RT-PCR using the HTBI primer set and the Qiagen OneStep RT-PCR kit. A second multiplex PCR round built the libraries, followed by size selection and purification. The libraries were sequenced on an Illumina HiSeq2000 using paired-end 100 bp reads. In the source study's methods: Raw data were processed with SOAPnuke, discarding reads with adapters, uncalled bases, mean Phred below 15, or no exact constant-primer or identifier match. COPE v1.2.5 was used to merge the high-quality paired reads, and each unique nucleotide sequence was defined as a clonotype. Clonotypes were aligned to IMGT TRBV, TRBD and TRBJ reference segments using MiTCR v1.1. The analysis included only V-J combinations with a frequency above 0.0001, which together covered roughly 99% of the repertoires. The TCS score was defined as the ratio of F50 (clonal expansion) to E x V (chaos), calculated using BLOSUM62-based TCRdist between CDR3 peptides within each V-J. Welch's t-statistics and random forest reduced around 550 V-J features to 13, which were used in a naive Bayes classifier (R e1071). Clones were called with MiXCR by TCRdb after fastp trimmed the public reads at Q25, and only in-frame beta chains were retained. Identical CDR3 proteins give one entry, which carries the most common genes and DNA. In this record, the V and J calls reflect TCRdb's handling and not the investigators' own analysis. The sample includes roughly 420,000 distinct CDR3 sequences, with roughly 14% observed a single time. 13% to 15% of the sample rests with the top ten.

The junction shows trimming of 5 bases on V and 7 bases on J, and the gene matches do not reach 5 bases of it. Per the germline V gene (reference sequence), DFQATT is the CDR1 and SNEGSKA is the CDR2. The CDR3 sequence holds 13 residues, the cysteine and phenylalanine included. The CDR3 DNA has 39 bases and is translated from base 1. The sequence joins TRBV20-1 to TRBJ1-2, and 12 junction bases match TRBD1. Sequencing input: blood. This TCR came from a woman younger than 35 with Graves' hyperthyroidism. CDR3 sequence: CSAGGQGAGGYTF. The DNA is TGCAGTGCTGGGGGACAGGGGGCAGGTGGCTACACCTTC.